The 31 T cell receptor beta chains given below trace back to one sample, sequenced in a study of blood T cell repertoires in COVID-19. Data came from immunoSEQ multiplex PCR; TCRdb stores just in-frame clones and leaves some out. The sample lists 240,000 or so clones, roughly nine tenths occurring once. Sequenced input: peripheral blood. These receptors originate from a man aged 55 to 69 with acute or convalescent COVID-19.

V gene TRBV28 combines with J gene TRBJ1-1; 8 bases fit TRBD1. Germline loops: CDR1 MDHEN, CDR2 SYDVKM. V dropped 3 bases and J dropped 1; count of bases not matched to a gene: 4. The CDR3 spans 15 residues. The CDR3 DNA follows: TGTGCCAGCAGTTTCCCCGGACAGGGGAACACTGAAGCTTTCTTT. Protein product: CASSFPGQGNTEAFF.

The V call is TRBV9, the J call TRBJ1-1; D not resolved. V lost 4 bases and J 1 base, leaving 8 bases between the germline ends. Germline CDR1 and CDR2: SGDLS and YYNGEE. CDR3 size: 13 residues. CDR3 amino acids: CASSLRGNTEAFF. DNA of the CDR3: TGTGCCAGCAGCCTACGGGGGAACACTGAAGCTTTCTTT.

This chain links TRBV12-5 with TRBJ2-7; TRBD2 agrees at 11 bases. The CDR3 is 18 amino acids. Germline values: CDR1 LGHNT, CDR2 FRNRAP. J lost 1 base, V lost 1 base, and 9 bases had no gene match. CDR3 loop: CASGLGTSGQRTSYEQYF. In DNA, the CDR3 is TGTGCTAGTGGTTTGGGGACTAGCGGGCAACGTACATCCTACGAGCAGTACTTC.

The chain recombines TRBV5-1 with TRBJ2-1; D may be TRBD2 (6 bases). This CDR3 is 13 amino acids long. V dropped 0 bases and J dropped 6 bases, with 7 bases sitting between them. CDR1 and CDR2 (germline): SGHRS, YFSETQ. The DNA of the CDR3 is TGCGCCAGCAGCTTGGCCGGGGGCAATGAGCAGTTCTTC. Protein sequence: CASSLAGGNEQFF. Looking up the rest from reference TRBV5-1 and TRBJ2-1 gives the full variable domain: KAGVTQTPRYLIKTRGQQVTLSCSPISGHRSVSWYQQTPGQGLQFLFEYFSETQRNKGNFPGRFSGRQFSNSRSEMNVSTLELGDSALYLCASSLAGGNEQFFGPGTRLTVL.

The V call is TRBV7-6, the J call TRBJ2-1; TRBD2 matches at 12 bases. The V and J ends lost 5 bases and 6 bases, in that order; junction bases with no gene match: 5. This CDR3 comprises 15 residues. Germline loops: CDR1 SGHVS, CDR2 FNYEAQ. CDR3 sequence: CASSRLAGVGNEQFF. The DNA for the CDR3 is TGTGCCAGCAGCCGACTAGCGGGAGTAGGCAATGAGCAGTTCTTC. The whole variable domain, remainder taken from reference TRBV7-6 and TRBJ2-1, is GAGVSQSPRYKVTKRGQDVALRCDPISGHVSLYWYRQALGQGPEFLTYFNYEAQQDKSGLPNDRFSAERPEGSISTLTIQRTEQRDSAMYRCASSRLAGVGNEQFFGPGTRLTVL.

The chain is built from TRBV4-3 and TRBJ2-3; 8 bases line up with TRBD2. V shed 4 bases and J 0 bases; nucleotides not matched to a gene: 3. The CDR3 sequence is 15 residues long. Germline CDR1 is LGHNA and CDR2 is YSLEER. CDR3 nucleotide sequence: TGCGCCAGCAGCCCGGGAGGGCCTAGCACAGATACGCAGTATTTT. Protein: CASSPGGPSTDTQYF.

This rearrangement joins TRBV29-1 to TRBJ1-3; D unresolved. CDR1 and CDR2 (germline): SQVTM, ANQGSEA. The CDR3 loop spans 12 amino acids. With 4 bases removed from V and 1 base from J, the gap between germline ends came to 5 bases. The CDR3 bases are TGCAGCGTTGGCGGGTCTGGAAACACCATATATTTT. It codes for CSVGGSGNTIYF. The variable domain in full, completed from reference TRBV29-1 and TRBJ1-3, reads SAVISQKPSRDICQRGTSLTIQCQVDSQVTMMFWYRQQPGQSLTLIATANQGSEATYESGFVIDKFPISRPNLTFSTLTVSNMSPEDSSIYLCSVGGSGNTIYFGEGSWLTVV.

J is TRBJ1-5 and V is TRBV28; TRBD1 matches at 9 bases. Germline loops: CDR1 MDHEN, CDR2 SYDVKM. V dropped 6 bases and J dropped 7; count of bases not matched to a gene: 7. There are 14 residues in the CDR3. In nucleotides, the CDR3 is TGTGCCAGCAGGGACAGGGGATCGGGGCAGCCCCAGCATTTT. It is translated as CASRDRGSGQPQHF. The full variable domain, with the rest looked up from reference TRBV28 and TRBJ1-5, is DVKVTQSSRYLVKRTGEKVFLECVQDMDHENMFWYRQDPGLGLRLIYFSYDVKMKEKGDIPEGYSVSREKKERFSLILESASTNQTSMYLCASRDRGSGQPQHFGDGTRLSIL.

The chain joins TRBV27 to TRBJ1-3, with D possibly matching TRBD1 (6 bases). CDR3 length equals 13 residues. V lost 8 bases and J 2 bases, leaving 10 bases between the germline ends. In germline, CDR1 is MNHEY, CDR2 SMNVEV (reference sequence). The CDR3 protein is CASGGAAGNTIYF. CDR3 bases: TGTGCCAGCGGGGGGGCGGCTGGAAACACCATATATTTT.

The V and J genes are TRBV14 and TRBJ2-7; TRBD1 agrees at 9 bases. V lost 3 bases, J lost 2 bases, and 11 bases stayed unmatched. The germline CDR1 and CDR2 sequences are SGHDN and FVKESK. There are 17 residues in the CDR3. The CDR3, as DNA: TGTGCCAGCAGCCACCGGACAGGGGTCATCACAACCTACGAGCAGTACTTC. It is translated as CASSHRTGVITTYEQYF.

This rearrangement joins TRBV7-9 to TRBJ2-1; D is unresolved. In germline, CDR1 is SEHNR, CDR2 FQNEAQ (reference sequence). The CDR3 contains 14 residues. V was cut by 7 bases and J by 0 bases, with 10 bases left in between. The DNA for the CDR3 is TGTGCCAGCATCAAAGGCAGCTCCTACAATGAGCAGTTCTTC. This encodes CASIKGSSYNEQFF.

About this clone: Other DNA sequences from this sample encode an identical CDR3 as well. This rearrangement joins TRBV6-5 to TRBJ1-6; D is ambiguous. This CDR3 is built from 14 residues. Trimming removed 3 bases from V and 6 bases from J, with 9 bases in between. CDR1 and CDR2 (germline): MNHEY, SVGAGI. The CDR3 is CASSYRGSNSPLHF. The CDR3 coding sequence is TGTGCCAGCAGTTATAGAGGGTCTAATTCACCCCTCCACTTT.

Here the CDR3 reads CASSATNYGYTF. The CDR3 region has the DNA TGTGCCAGCAGTGCTACCAACTATGGCTACACCTTC. V and J are TRBV28 and TRBJ1-2, with D unclear. This CDR3 is built from 12 residues. Germline lookup yields CDR1 MDHEN and CDR2 SYDVKM. Trimming stripped 5 bases from V and 2 bases from J, with 6 bases between.

The chain is built from TRBV7-2 and TRBJ2-3; 14 nucleotides align to TRBD2. CDR3 size: 16 residues. J lost 4 bases, V lost 7 bases, and 7 bases had no gene match. CDR1 is SGHTA, CDR2 FQGNSA, per germline. The CDR3 DNA follows: TGTGCCAGCACACCGACTAGCGGGAGGGCCCCAGATACGCAGTATTTT. It codes for CASTPTSGRAPDTQYF.

This clone was found a few times. The gene calls are TRBV6-6 and TRBJ1-4; no clear D gene. The ends were cut back, 4 bases at V and 8 bases at J, with 17 bases in the middle. The CDR3 sequence is 15 residues long. Germline V gene sequence: CDR1 MNHNY, CDR2 SVGAGI (reference sequence). In nucleotides, the CDR3 is TGTGCCAGCAGTTCACGCTCTCAAGGAGGCGAAAAACTGTTTTTT. The encoded protein is CASSSRSQGGEKLFF.

The chain joins TRBV24-1 to TRBJ1-6; D is uncertain. Germline-derived CDR1 and CDR2 are KGHDR and SFDVKD. The V end lost 2 bases, the J end lost 7 bases, and 8 bases lay between the germline ends. The CDR3 has 14 residues. DNA of the CDR3: TGTGCCACCAGTGATTCCCCAGTGAATTCACCCCTCCACTTT. As protein: CATSDSPVNSPLHF.

The V and J genes are TRBV10-3 and TRBJ1-2, with D perhaps TRBD1 (5 bases). Germline CDR1 and CDR2: ENHRY and SYGVKD. V lost 8 bases and J 6 bases, leaving 16 bases between the germline ends. The CDR3 extends over 13 amino acids. The CDR3 loop reads CAISGAGIDGYTF. CDR3 in DNA: TGTGCCATCTCTGGGGCAGGGATAGATGGCTACACCTTC.

The chain has TRBV28 and TRBJ1-1; D is unclear. Per the germline V gene, CDR1 is MDHEN and CDR2 is SYDVKM. The V end was cut by 1 base, the J end by 5 bases, with 17 bases between. CDR3 length: 16 amino acids. The CDR3 nucleotides are TGTGCCAGCAGTTTATCGATGGGTAGCCTCGGGACTGAAGCTTTCTTT. This encodes CASSLSMGSLGTEAFF.

With regard to this clone: At one of its ends the junction is not consistent with the germline gene, which may arise from a read error. This chain connects TRBV7-9 to TRBJ2-2; 12 nucleotides match TRBD2. CDR1 SEHNR and CDR2 FQNEAQ come from the germline V gene (reference sequence). The length of the CDR3 is 15 residues. CDR3 amino acids: CASSLAGGHTGELFF. In DNA, the CDR3 is TGTGCCAGCAGCCTAGCGGGGGGGCACACCGGGGAGCTGTTTTTT. The full variable domain, completed using reference TRBV7-9 and TRBJ2-2, is DTGVSQNPRHKITKRGQNVTFRCDPISEHNRLYWYRQTLGQGPEFLTYFQNEAQLEKSRLLSDRFSAERPKGSFSTLEIQRTEQGDSAMYLCASSLAGGHTGELFFGEGSRLTVL.

The V gene is TRBV30, the J gene TRBJ1-2; TRBD1 aligns across 7 bases. CDR1 and CDR2 (germline): GTSNPN, SVGIG (reference sequence). The CDR3 extends over 13 amino acids. The CDR3 is CVFHRGTNYGYTF. DNA of the CDR3: TGTGTTTTCCACAGGGGAACTAACTATGGCTACACCTTC. The full variable domain, in which reference TRBV30 and TRBJ1-2 provide the parts outside the CDR3, is SQTIHQWPATLVQPVGSPLSLECTVEGTSNPNLYWYRQAAGRGLQLLFYSVGIGQISSEVPQNLSASRPQDRQFILSSKKLLLSDSGFYLCVFHRGTNYGYTFGSGTRLTVV.

The chain is built from TRBV7-2 and TRBJ2-3; 7 bases are shared with TRBD2. V was pared by 2 bases and J by 2 bases, with 4 bases of the junction left unmatched. From germline, CDR1 is SGHTA and CDR2 FQGNSA. This CDR3 region has 15 residues. CDR3: CASSLQRDYTDTQYF. CDR3 coding DNA: TGTGCCAGCAGCTTACAGCGGGATTACACAGATACGCAGTATTTT.

V gene TRBV4-3 combines with J gene TRBJ2-3, with 8 bases lining up with TRBD2. Per germline, CDR1 LGHNA and CDR2 YSLEER. J lost 4 bases, V lost 0 bases, and 9 bases had no gene match. The CDR3 sequence is 17 residues long. This CDR3 is CASSQDVAAGDPDTQYF. The CDR3 DNA sequence: TGCGCCAGCAGCCAAGATGTGGCAGCGGGAGACCCAGATACGCAGTATTTT.

The rearrangement uses TRBV6-5 and TRBJ1-4, with a weak D call TRBD1 (5 bases). CDR1 and CDR2 from the germline V gene are MNHEY and SVGAGI. The CDR3 is 15 residues long. V dropped 7 bases and J dropped 7 bases, with 19 bases sitting between them. As DNA, the CDR3 is TGTGCCAGCAAGGTGGGGGGGATCAGGGCTGAAAAACTGTTTTTT. Amino acids: CASKVGGIRAEKLFF.

V usage is TRBV10-2 and J usage is TRBJ2-7, with 12 bases lining up with TRBD2. The germline gives CDR1 WSHSY, CDR2 SAAADI. The CDR3 contains 14 residues. Germline trimming cut 6 bases from V and 3 bases from J; bases unmatched to any gene: 3. The chain's CDR3 is CASRPTSGSYEQYF. In DNA form, the CDR3 reads TGCGCCAGCAGACCGACTAGCGGGAGCTACGAGCAGTACTTC.

This rearrangement joins TRBV5-8 to TRBJ1-5, with a tentative D call TRBD1 (5 bases). This CDR3 comprises 16 residues. Germline V gene data show CDR1 as SGHTS and CDR2 as YDEGEE. V lost 1 base to trimming and J lost 1 base, with 12 bases between them. The CDR3 DNA follows: TGTGCCAGCAGCTTGTTCGGAAGGGGCAGCAATCAGCCCCAGCATTTT. Its protein product is CASSLFGRGSNQPQHF.

The chain uses TRBV19 and TRBJ2-5; 11 positions match TRBD2. V shed 9 bases and J 2 bases; nucleotides not matched to a gene: 11. The CDR3 extends over 16 amino acids. CDR1 is LNHDA and CDR2 is SQIVND in the germline V gene (reference sequence). The CDR3 sequence is CASGSRLAGTQETQYF. In DNA form, the CDR3 reads TGTGCCAGCGGGAGCAGACTAGCGGGAACGCAAGAGACCCAGTACTTC.

This clone was seen only once. This sequence joins TRBV3-1 (or the pseudogene TRBV3-2) and TRBJ2-1; TRBD2 matches at 9 bases. Germline loops: CDR1 LGHDT, CDR2 YNNKEL (reference sequence). The CDR3 is made up of 15 amino acids. The junction had 4 bases not matched to a gene; V was cut back by 1 base and J by 6 bases. CDR3 loop: CASSQVWGLANEQFF. In DNA, the CDR3 is TGTGCCAGCAGCCAAGTTTGGGGACTAGCCAATGAGCAGTTCTTC.

This clone showed up just once. The chain carries TRBV5-5 and TRBJ1-1, with a possible D match to TRBD1 (6 bases). Germline CDR1 SGHKS, CDR2 YYEKEE (reference sequence). The CDR3 runs 16 residues. V was cut by 6 bases and J by 5 bases, with 23 bases left in between. The CDR3 DNA reads as TGTGCCAGCACCTATCTCGGCGGGGGGCACGGAACTGAAGCTTTCTTT. Translating it yields CASTYLGGGHGTEAFF.

The rearrangement uses TRBV6-1 and TRBJ1-5, with 7 positions matching TRBD1. J was trimmed by 4 bases and V by 1 base; bases with no gene match: 7. CDR1 is MNHNS, CDR2 SASEGT, per germline. The CDR3 contains 16 residues. The CDR3 is CASSEELTGLNQPQHF. CDR3 sequence (DNA): TGTGCCAGCAGTGAAGAGCTGACAGGGCTGAATCAGCCCCAGCATTTT.

The chain employs TRBV2 and TRBJ2-4; maybe TRBD1 (6 bases). Trimming shortened V by 7 bases and J by 0 bases, and 16 bases separated the two germline ends. This CDR3 has 16 amino acids. Germline V lookup: CDR1 SNHLY, CDR2 FYNNEI. CDR3 nucleotides: TGTGCCAGCACCGAGGGGGTCCTACTAGCCAAAAACATTCAGTACTTC. Translating it yields CASTEGVLLAKNIQYF.

The V and J genes are TRBV5-5 and TRBJ1-1, with TRBD1 as a possible D gene (5 bases). CDR1 and CDR2 from the germline V gene are SGHKS and YYEKEE (reference sequence). Trimming pared 5 bases from V and 1 base from J, leaving 9 bases between. This CDR3 is 13 amino acids long. The CDR3 DNA sequence: TGTGCCAGCAGGTGGGGGGAGAACACTGAAGCTTTCTTT. Translating gives CASRWGENTEAFF. Using reference TRBV5-5 and TRBJ1-1 for the parts outside the CDR3, the full variable domain is DAGVTQSPTHLIKTRGQQVTLRCSPISGHKSVSWYQQVLGQGPQFIFQYYEKEERGRGNFPDRFSARQFPNYSSELNVNALLLGDSALYLCASRWGENTEAFFGQGTRLTVV.